The rows below give T cell receptor beta chains drawn from one sample of a study of blood T cell repertoires in COVID-19. Profiling relied on immunoSEQ multiplex PCR, and the TCRdb table lists in-frame clones only, not all of them. The sample comprises about 280,000 clones, over 75% of which are singletons, and about an eighth rests with the top ten. The sample comprised peripheral blood. These receptors were collected from a human donor in a cohort sampled during active COVID-19. Both conserved end residues are part of each CDR3. Fields, in order: V gene, D gene, clone size, J gene, CDR3 DNA, CDR3 protein. D genes are given only for firm matches. Clone size, where shown, is once, few, many, or a class for clones that have expanded.

TRBV9,.,.,TRBJ2-5,TGTGCCAGCAGCGTAGGGCGGTATCAAGAGACCCAGTACTTC,CASSVGRYQETQYF
TRBV2,.,.,TRBJ1-1,TGTGCCAGCAGTGGGGGGGGAGCTGAAGCTTTCTTT,CASSGGGAEAFF
TRBV24-1,TRBD1,.,TRBJ1-1,TGTGCCACCAGTCAGGGACAGGGGGCGAGAGGGGCTTTCTTT,CATSQGQGARGAFF
TRBV11-2,.,few,TRBJ1-4,TGTGCCAGCAGCTTTGCAAACCGGCTGTTTTTT,CASSFANRLFF
TRBV7-6,TRBD1,few,TRBJ2-3,TGTGCCAGCAGCCCCCGGACAGGTAAGTCAGAGGACACAGATACGCAGTATTTT,CASSPRTGKSEDTDTQYF
TRBV20-1,.,few,TRBJ2-7,TGCAGTGCTAGTCCCCCTACTAGAATCCCCGCGGGATACGAGCAGTACTTC,CSASPPTRIPAGYEQYF
TRBV6-5,TRBD1,.,TRBJ1-5,TGTGCCAGCAGACCCGGGACAGGGGTAAATCAGCCCCAGCATTTT,CASRPGTGVNQPQHF
TRBV3-1/TRBV3-2,.,.,TRBJ2-5,TGTGCCAGCTCGCTAGGAGTTCAAGAGACCCAGTACTTC,CASSLGVQETQYF
TRBV5-1,TRBD2,.,TRBJ2-3,TGCGCCAGCAGCGAAATAGCGGGAATAACAGATACGCAGTATTTT,CASSEIAGITDTQYF
TRBV19,.,.,TRBJ1-5,TGTGCCAGTACTACCTACGGGGGGACGAATCAGCCCCAGCATTTT,CASTTYGGTNQPQHF
TRBV6-2/TRBV6-3,.,.,TRBJ2-2,TGTGCCAGCAGTTACGGAGGCAGCCCGGCTACCGGGGAGCTGTTTTTT,CASSYGGSPATGELFF
TRBV18,.,.,TRBJ2-2,TGTGCCAGCTCACACTTTTCCACCGCGAACACCGGGGAGCTGTTTTTT,CASSHFSTANTGELFF
TRBV7-9,TRBD1,.,TRBJ1-2,TGTGCCAGCAGCTGGGGACAGGCCCCTGGGGGCTACACCTTC,CASSWGQAPGGYTF
TRBV5-4,.,.,TRBJ1-5,TGTGCCAGCAGCCGGAACCAGGGCCCGGGAGAGCCCCAGCATTTT,CASSRNQGPGEPQHF